Following are 23 T cell receptor beta chains from one sample sequenced in a study of cytomegalovirus exposure and HLA in healthy donors. With 60 Vbeta and 13 Jbeta primers, the PCR was carried out. Method: immunoSEQ multiplex PCR; TCRdb's copy keeps in-frame clones and lacks some. The sample has about 120,000 clones, roughly 80% seen once; the top ten hold around 3%. Sequences were obtained from PBMCs. The origin of the receptors is a woman in her 40s in good health and CMV-seropositive.

This chain links TRBV2 with TRBJ1-5; maybe TRBD1 (5 bases). The CDR3 is made up of 13 amino acids. V lost 2 bases to trimming and J lost 14 bases, with 16 bases between them. Germline CDR1 and CDR2: SNHLY and FYNNEI. For the CDR3, the DNA is TGTGCCAGCAGTGAAAACCGGGTCCCGGGGGAGCATTTT. This translates into CASSENRVPGEHF.

This clone turned up a few times. The chain uses TRBV7-8 and TRBJ2-7; 7 positions match TRBD1. This CDR3 has 14 amino acids. Germline assignment: CDR1 SGHVS and CDR2 FQNEAQ. The V and J ends lost 6 bases and 0 bases, in that order; junction bases with no gene match: 5. The CDR3 nucleotides read TGTGCCAGCAGTAGTTGGACAGGCTCCTACGAGCAGTACTTC. Translated: CASSSWTGSYEQYF. Drawing the rest from reference TRBV7-8 and TRBJ2-7, the complete variable domain is GAGVSQSPRYKVAKRGQDVALRCDPISGHVSLFWYQQALGQGPEFLTYFQNEAQLDKSGLPSDRFFAERPEGSVSTLKIQRTQQEDSAVYLCASSSWTGSYEQYFGPGTRLTVT.

This clone was recorded once. The rearrangement joins TRBV7-8 to TRBJ2-3; D possibly corresponds to TRBD2 (6 bases). This CDR3 is 16 amino acids long. Trimming stripped 8 bases from V and 0 bases from J, with 18 bases between. Germline V gene data show CDR1 as SGHVS and CDR2 as FQNEAQ. The DNA for the CDR3 is TGTGCCAGCTCCGGGGGAGCGAGCGGGAGCACAGATACGCAGTATTTT. Protein sequence: CASSGGASGSTDTQYF.

The J gene is TRBJ2-5, the V gene TRBV15; D uncertain. This CDR3 is built from 13 residues. Trimming removed 2 bases at V and 5 bases at J, with 9 bases between. Germline lookup yields CDR1 LNHNV and CDR2 YYDKDF (reference sequence). DNA of the CDR3: TGTGCCACCAGCAGACCGACCAGGGAGACCCAGTACTTC. The encoded protein is CATSRPTRETQYF.

In this sample, this clone turned up a few times. CDR3 DNA: TGCAGCGTTCAACAGAGCTCTGGAAACACCATATATTTT. Protein product: CSVQQSSGNTIYF. The chain links TRBV29-1 to TRBJ1-3, with unresolved D. CDR3 length equals 13 residues. Germline V gene lookup returns CDR1 SQVTM and CDR2 ANQGSEA. Trimming took off 5 bases at V and 0 bases at J, with 8 bases between the two ends.

This rearrangement joins TRBV27 to TRBJ2-7; no firm D call. V lost 5 bases, J lost 2 bases, and 19 bases lay in between. The CDR3 spans 16 residues. Per the germline V gene, CDR1 is MNHEY and CDR2 is SMNVEV (reference sequence). In DNA form, the CDR3 reads TGTGCCAGCAGTCCGCAGGCCCTGGCAGCAACCTACGAGCAGTACTTC. Its translation: CASSPQALAATYEQYF.

This clone was seen once. V and J are TRBV6-4 and TRBJ2-5; TRBD2 might be the D (6 bases). Germline CDR1 reads MRHNA; CDR2 reads SNTAGT. The length of the CDR3 is 13 residues. V lost 3 bases and J lost 2, with 7 bases in between. The CDR3 DNA reads TGTGCCAGCAGTGAGCGGGATCAAGAGACCCAGTACTTC. Translation gives CASSERDQETQYF.

J is TRBJ1-2 and V is TRBV10-3; maybe TRBD1 (5 bases). V was pared by 0 bases and J by 10 bases, with 9 bases between. The CDR3 extends over 12 amino acids. The germline gives CDR1 ENHRY, CDR2 SYGVKD. The CDR3 sequence: CAISESRGNYTF. In DNA form, the CDR3 reads TGTGCCATCAGTGAGTCACGGGGGAACTACACCTTC.

J is TRBJ2-5 and V is TRBV18; D gene uncertain. The V gene lost 4 bases and the J gene lost 1 base, with 10 bases spanning the gap. CDR1 and CDR2 from the germline V gene are KGHSH and LQKENI. The CDR3 length is 14 residues. CDR3 residues: CASSLSVSQETQYF. CDR3 nucleotides: TGTGCCAGCTCACTTTCAGTATCCCAAGAGACCCAGTACTTC.

The V call is TRBV30, the J call TRBJ1-4; a possible D gene is TRBD1 (6 bases). With 2 bases removed from V and 4 bases from J, the gap between germline ends came to 11 bases. The CDR3 runs to 14 residues. Germline CDR1 reads GTSNPN; CDR2 reads SVGIG (reference sequence). The CDR3 DNA sequence: TGTGCCTGGAGTAGGGGGAGGGTTAATGAAAAACTGTTTTTT. Translated: CAWSRGRVNEKLFF.

The rearrangement joins TRBV28 to TRBJ2-7; D remains ambiguous. Germline V gives CDR1 MDHEN, CDR2 SYDVKM. The CDR3 is 13 residues long. The ends were cut back, 5 bases at V and 1 base at J, with 9 bases in the middle. The CDR3 DNA reads TGTGCCAGCAGTCCGACCAGGTCCTACGAGCAGTACTTC. Protein product: CASSPTRSYEQYF.

The V gene is TRBV10-3, the J gene TRBJ1-1, with 8 bases lining up with TRBD1. The CDR3 extends over 13 amino acids. The J segment lost 8 bases and the V segment lost 8 bases, leaving 10 bases of the junction unmatched. The germline V gene encodes CDR1 ENHRY and CDR2 SYGVKD. CDR3 nucleotide sequence: TGTGCCATCGGGCGACAGGGGTCCGGCGAAGCTTTCTTT. This codes for CAIGRQGSGEAFF.

This chain joins TRBV18 and TRBJ1-2, with D possibly matching TRBD1 (6 bases). With 1 base removed from V and 0 bases from J, the gap between germline ends came to 9 bases. Germline loops: CDR1 KGHSH, CDR2 LQKENI. The CDR3 has 15 residues. This chain's CDR3 is CASSPLQGTNYGYTF. The CDR3 nucleotides read TGTGCCAGCTCACCACTCCAGGGGACTAACTATGGCTACACCTTC.

The rearrangement uses TRBV5-1 and TRBJ2-7; no firm D call. Trimming shortened V by 4 bases and J by 3 bases, and 8 bases separated the two germline ends. CDR3 size: 12 residues. Germline V CDR1 and CDR2: SGHRS, YFSETQ. This CDR3 is CASSLPSYEQYF. The CDR3 DNA is TGCGCCAGCAGCCTCCCTAGCTACGAGCAGTACTTC.

V is TRBV6-1 and J is TRBJ2-3, with 9 bases lining up with TRBD2. The germline V gene encodes CDR1 MNHNS and CDR2 SASEGT. With V trimmed by 6 bases and J by 3 bases, 4 bases remained unmatched. The CDR3 contains 14 residues. The CDR3 here is CASRAGGRTDTQYF. For the CDR3, the DNA is TGTGCCAGCAGGGCGGGGGGGCGAACAGATACGCAGTATTTT.

The chain links TRBV11-1 to TRBJ2-2; 11 bases are a match to TRBD2. Looked up from germline, CDR1 is SGHAT and CDR2 is FQDESV (reference sequence). V shed 3 bases, J shed 7 bases, and the junction held 7 bases outside the gene matches. The CDR3 sequence is 16 residues long. The CDR3 loop is CASSLRLAGGHGELFF. The CDR3 DNA reads TGTGCCAGCAGCTTGAGGCTAGCGGGAGGTCACGGGGAGCTGTTTTTT. The whole variable domain, remainder taken from reference TRBV11-1 and TRBJ2-2, is EAEVAQSPRYKITEKSQAVAFWCDPISGHATLYWYRQILGQGPELLVQFQDESVVDDSQLPKDRFSAERLKGVDSTLKIQPAELGDSAMYLCASSLRLAGGHGELFFGEGSRLTVL.

The count of this clone is one. The genes are TRBV25-1 and TRBJ2-7, with TRBD2 matching 7 bases. In germline, CDR1 is MGHDK, CDR2 SYGVNS. The J segment lost 5 bases and the V segment lost 1 base, leaving 2 bases of the junction unmatched. The CDR3 has 13 residues. The CDR3 region is CASSEWGGNEQYF. DNA of the CDR3: TGTGCCAGCAGTGAATGGGGGGGGAACGAGCAGTACTTC.

The chain uses TRBV7-2 and TRBJ2-3; a weak D match, TRBD2 (6 bases). CDR3 length: 13 residues. From germline, CDR1 is SGHTA and CDR2 FQGNSA. Between the trimmed V and J ends, which lost 2 bases and 10 bases, there was a span of 13 bases. This CDR3 reads CASSLNPGAPQYF. DNA of the CDR3: TGTGCCAGCAGCTTAAACCCGGGAGCCCCGCAGTATTTT.

This clone was found a few times. This sequence joins TRBV27 and TRBJ1-1, with TRBD1 matching over 7 bases. CDR1 and CDR2 (germline): MNHEY, SMNVEV (reference sequence). This CDR3 is built from 12 residues. J was trimmed by 7 bases and V by 3 bases; bases with no gene match: 2. DNA of the CDR3: TGTGCCAGCAGTTTCCGGGACAGTGAAGCTTTCTTT. It yields the protein CASSFRDSEAFF.

Here the CDR3 DNA reads TGTGCCAGCAGTGAAGCGTTAATGACAGGTTCCAATGAGCAGTTCTTC. Translation: CASSEALMTGSNEQFF. The rearrangement joins TRBV6-1 to TRBJ2-1, with D maybe TRBD1 (6 bases). The CDR3 covers 16 residues. V gave up 0 bases and J gave up 6 bases, with 15 bases separating them. Germline V lookup: CDR1 MNHNS, CDR2 SASEGT.

The chain couples TRBV19 to TRBJ2-2; no clear D gene. Germline-derived CDR1 and CDR2 are LNHDA and SQIVND (reference sequence). CDR3 size: 12 residues. V lost 4 bases, J lost 6 bases, and 6 bases lay in between. The CDR3 sequence is CASSTSPGELFF. The CDR3 DNA reads as TGTGCCAGTAGTACGAGTCCCGGGGAGCTGTTTTTT. The full variable domain, rest sourced from reference TRBV19 and TRBJ2-2, is DGGITQSPKYLFRKEGQNVTLSCEQNLNHDAMYWYRQDPGQGLRLIYYSQIVNDFQKGDIAEGYSVSREKKESFPLTVTSAQKNPTAFYLCASSTSPGELFFGEGSRLTVL.

The chain has TRBV7-3 and TRBJ2-7, with 8 bases identical to TRBD1. This CDR3 comprises 12 residues. Germline CDR1 SGHTA, CDR2 FQGTGA. V lost 5 bases and J lost 6; bases outside the gene matches: 3. This chain's CDR3 is CASSPGQGEQYF. CDR3 DNA: TGTGCCAGCAGCCCCGGACAGGGCGAGCAGTACTTC.

The gene calls are TRBV14 and TRBJ2-5; the D is unclear. Per germline, CDR1 SGHDN and CDR2 FVKESK. The ends were cut back, 5 bases at V and 5 bases at J, with 12 bases in the middle. The CDR3 runs 13 residues. CDR3 sequence: CASSSSPAETQYF. The CDR3 nucleotides read TGTGCCAGCAGCTCGAGCCCCGCGGAGACCCAGTACTTC.